Below, one TCR beta chain is given with its context. Its antigen is still unknown. The record has no base qualities; no much larger clone is one base away. Trimming accounts for 4 bases at V and 6 bases at J, while the number of junction bases matched to no gene is 9. Counted from cysteine to phenylalanine, this CDR3 has 16 amino acids. Only CDR3 DNA remains: 48 bases, in frame from the first base. The germline V gene (reference sequence) provides CDR1 LNHDA and CDR2 SQIVND. The immunoSEQ assay was used to generate TCR beta chain sequences from genomic DNA. In the original analysis: CDR3 sequences that did not begin with the conserved framework cysteine at position 104 were removed manually. Clonality was calculated as one minus the normalized Shannon's Diversity Index, with values ranging from 0 (maximal diversity) to 1 (oligoclonal). Chi-squared comparison-of-proportions tests assessed whether the same CDR3 differed in frequency between samples, such as brain versus blood. Public clonotypes were found by searching immuneACCESS, and the VDJdb browser was used to assess similarity to known antiviral clonotypes. The table was pulled from immuneACCESS by TCRdb, which kept in-frame rearrangements only. Such tables lose some clones; where checked, under half of the loss comes from unresolved V genes, and the rest has no known cause. V, J and clone size are taken as reported in that table, and D and trimming were inferred from the DNA itself. Here the sample has fewer than 150,000 clones; roughly 94% occur a single time. 3.8% of the sample belongs to the ten largest clones.

Taken with the paper, the label for time point translates to: resected brain tissue, or blood drawn just prior to surgery. Surgery cases with the highest brain T cell transcript signatures were selected for TCR beta chain sequencing of brain tissue and, where available, blood. Before surgery, patients had received at least one anti-epileptic drug. TCR-sequenced patients were children with drug-resistant epilepsy due to tuberous sclerosis complex, focal cortical dysplasia, Rasmussen encephalitis or hemimegalencephaly. Blood samples were collected immediately before the epilepsy surgery. The Monarch genomic DNA purification kit was used to extract bulk genomic DNA from unsorted brain tissue and whole blood. This sample stems from a study of brain T cells in children with intractable seizures (dated by TCRdb to about 2021). About the study as a whole: As a first screen for immune gene transcripts, resected brain tissue from 53 pediatric epilepsy surgery cases was run on a NanoString immunology panel. About 70% of the 12 selected surgery cases also had pre-surgery blood sequenced, which left four cases with brain tissue only.

Points the paper makes about the study in general: The patients' HCMV serostatus was not known, and viral specificity was inferred solely from CDR3 sequence similarity. Because pre- and post-surgery blood were sequenced to different depths, clones absent from the pre-surgery sample may reflect undersampling.

The rearrangement joined TRBV19 to TRBJ2-2, with 9 bases matching TRBD2. This clonotype was obtained from a boy in the first two years of life with hemimegalencephaly and intractable seizures. The sample was peripheral blood, taken at surgery. The sequence in DNA is TGTGCCAGTAGTACTCATAGCGGGAGAATCTCCGGGGAGCTGTTTTTT. It is translated as CASSTHSGRISGELFF.